Below, 13 T cell receptor beta chains from the same sample are listed, as sequenced in a study of T cells in Graves' hyperthyroidism and ophthalmopathy. From RNA transcripts, TCR beta CDR3 regions were amplified. TCR CDR3 regions were first amplified by RT-PCR with HTBI primers. TCRdb reprocessed the multiplex PCR reads via MiXCR and lists one record per CDR3 protein. This sample has hundreds of thousands of distinct CDR3 sequences, with approximately 16% found just once. The sequenced sample consisted of blood. These receptor sequences come from a middle-aged woman with Graves' ophthalmopathy.

V usage is TRBV28 and J usage is TRBJ1-2, with D maybe TRBD1 (5 bases). Trimming shortened V by 5 bases and J by 0 bases, and 19 bases separated the two germline ends. Germline CDR1 is MDHEN and CDR2 is SYDVKM. The CDR3 extends over 17 amino acids. CDR3: CASSPRDGTAPNYGYTF. CDR3 DNA: TGTGCCAGCAGTCCCCGGGACGGGACCGCCCCTAACTATGGCTACACCTTC.

In the case of this clonotype: Germline and junction disagree at one end, which may indicate a read error. The chain joins TRBV10-3 to TRBJ2-7; the match to TRBD1 covers 7 bases. This CDR3 contains 13 residues. Germline values: CDR1 ENHRY, CDR2 SYGVKD. The CDR3 nucleotides read TGTGCCATCGGTGAGGGGGCAGTCTACGAGCAGTACTTC. Protein product: CAIGEGAVYEQYF.

The table lists this clonotype with many counts. The chain has TRBV6-1 and TRBJ1-1; a possible D gene is TRBD1 (5 bases). Looked up from germline, CDR1 is MNHNS and CDR2 is SASEGT. This CDR3 has 15 amino acids. The V end was cut by 0 bases, the J end by 2 bases, with 10 bases between. The CDR3 is CASSEARTRNTEAFF. Written as DNA, the CDR3 is TGTGCCAGCAGTGAAGCGCGGACACGAAACACTGAAGCTTTCTTT.

This clonotype came up many times. The J gene is TRBJ1-5, the V gene TRBV6-1; no firm D call. The CDR3 totals 15 residues. CDR1 and CDR2 from the germline V gene are MNHNS and SASEGT. Deletions cut 4 bases from V and 0 bases from J, with 10 bases between. CDR3 residues: CASSVQSRSNQPQHF. The CDR3 nucleotides read TGTGCCAGCAGTGTGCAGTCCCGTAGCAATCAGCCCCAGCATTTT.

This clonotype has only a few counts. The chain links TRBV4-2 to TRBJ2-7; TRBD1 aligns across 8 bases. The trim removed 4 bases at V and 4 bases at J, leaving 6 bases unmatched. This CDR3 has 14 residues. Germline CDR1 is LGHNA and CDR2 is YNFKEQ. The CDR3: CASSPTDREYEQYF. The CDR3 DNA follows: TGTGCCAGCAGCCCCACGGACAGGGAGTACGAGCAGTACTTC.

In this sample, this clonotype turned up a few times. This sequence joins TRBV28 and TRBJ2-2, with 8 bases identical to TRBD1. After removal of 6 bases from V and 6 bases from J, the junction contained 9 bases not matched to a gene. The CDR3 runs 15 residues. Germline-derived CDR1 and CDR2 are MDHEN and SYDVKM. The CDR3 coding sequence is TGTGCCAGCAGCCCCTTTGACAGGGGTTCCGGGGAGCTGTTTTTT. It encodes CASSPFDRGSGELFF.

Ten or more counts support this clonotype. The chain recombines TRBV6-1 with TRBJ1-5; D remains ambiguous. Trimming left V 5 bases short and J 0 bases short, with 23 bases between. The CDR3 is 19 residues long. Germline V lookup: CDR1 MNHNS, CDR2 SASEGT. The CDR3 reads CASSYTPPNGRSSNQPQHF. The DNA for the CDR3 is TGTGCCAGCAGTTATACACCACCAAACGGACGTAGTAGCAATCAGCCCCAGCATTTT.

This clonotype was seen many times. This chain links TRBV5-1 with TRBJ2-3; D is possibly TRBD1 (6 bases). V dropped 2 bases and J dropped 4 bases, with 8 bases sitting between them. Germline V lookup: CDR1 SGHRS, CDR2 YFSETQ. This CDR3 has 13 amino acids. As DNA, the CDR3 is TGCGCCAGCAGCTTCTCAGGGGCAGATACGCAGTATTTT. Translated, it gives CASSFSGADTQYF.

CDR3 sequence reads: CAWSVGGRDEQFF. The CDR3 DNA reads TGTGCCTGGAGTGTGGGGGGGCGAGATGAGCAGTTCTTC. This chain joins TRBV30 and TRBJ2-1; D perhaps matches TRBD2 (7 bases). Germline V gene lookup returns CDR1 GTSNPN and CDR2 SVGIG (reference sequence). The CDR3 covers 13 residues. Deletions cut 0 bases from V and 8 bases from J, with 11 bases between. The full variable domain, its missing parts supplied by reference TRBV30 and TRBJ2-1, is SQTIHQWPATLVQPVGSPLSLECTVEGTSNPNLYWYRQAAGRGLQLLFYSVGIGQISSEVPQNLSASRPQDRQFILSSKKLLLSDSGFYLCAWSVGGRDEQFFGPGTRLTVL.

This clonotype was detected many times. This sequence joins TRBV11-3 and TRBJ2-1; 8 nucleotides align to TRBD2. Germline-derived CDR1 and CDR2 are SGHNT and YENEEA. The CDR3 runs to 16 residues. V dropped 4 bases and J dropped 8; count of bases not matched to a gene: 13. The CDR3 DNA sequence: TGTGCCAGCAGCTCAAGGAGAGCGGGGGAAGTCCATGAGCAGTTCTTC. It yields the protein CASSSRRAGEVHEQFF.

In its sample, this clonotype was seen a few times. CDR3 in DNA: TGTGCCAGCAGTAAGGACCGAAGCAATCAGCCCCAGCATTTT. This codes for CASSKDRSNQPQHF. V usage is TRBV12-3 or TRBV12-4 and J usage is TRBJ1-5; no clear D. V lost 5 bases to trimming and J lost 1 base, with 9 bases between them. This CDR3 is built from 14 residues.

This clonotype has at least ten counts. V gene TRBV2 combines with J gene TRBJ1-5; the D is unclear. CDR3 length equals 12 residues. Germline CDR1 SNHLY, CDR2 FYNNEI. Deletions cut 1 base from V and 8 bases from J, with 6 bases between. The CDR3 loop reads CASSEGREPQHF. In DNA form, the CDR3 reads TGTGCCAGCAGTGAAGGCCGGGAGCCCCAGCATTTT. Together with reference TRBV2 and TRBJ1-5, the CDR3 gives the full variable domain: EPEVTQTPSHQVTQMGQEVILRCVPISNHLYFYWYRQILGQKVEFLVSFYNNEISEKSEIFDDQFSVERPDGSNFTLKIRSTKLEDSAMYFCASSEGREPQHFGDGTRLSIL.

This clonotype was detected many times. The chain joins TRBV30 to TRBJ2-7; TRBD2 might be the D (7 bases). V was shortened by 4 bases and J by 0 bases, with 10 bases between the two germline ends. The germline V gene has CDR1 GTSNPN and CDR2 SVGIG (reference sequence). The CDR3 totals 13 residues. For the CDR3, the DNA is TGTGCCTGGAATCGGGGGGCCTCCTACGAGCAGTACTTC. This translates into CAWNRGASYEQYF.